The next 14 T cell receptor beta chains were all read from a single sample in a study of blood T cell repertoires in COVID-19. Clones were read by immunoSEQ multiplex PCR, and TCRdb kept only the in-frame ones, dropping some. This table holds around 100,000 clones, approximately 89% found once. Sample: peripheral blood. The source of these receptors is a human donor in a cohort sampled during active COVID-19.

This chain joins TRBV10-3 and TRBJ1-1; tentative D call: TRBD1 (6 bases). V was trimmed by 4 bases and J by 1 base, leaving 19 bases between them. Germline V CDR1 and CDR2: ENHRY, SYGVKD. This CDR3 is built from 17 residues. The CDR3 region is CAISVRNQGMGNTEAFF. The CDR3 nucleotides read TGTGCCATCAGTGTCCGGAACCAGGGGATGGGGAACACTGAAGCTTTCTTT.

The chain joins TRBV19 to TRBJ2-2; D not resolved. Germline values: CDR1 LNHDA, CDR2 SQIVND (reference sequence). Trimming took 3 bases from V and 7 from J, leaving 6 bases between them. CDR3 length: 12 amino acids. This CDR3 is CASSMWHGELFF. DNA of the CDR3: TGTGCCAGTAGTATGTGGCACGGGGAGCTGTTTTTT.

V is TRBV5-1 and J is TRBJ2-7, with a weak D call TRBD1 (6 bases). The germline V and J ends were trimmed by 0 bases and 9 bases, with 19 bases remaining between them. The germline V gene has CDR1 SGHRS and CDR2 YFSETQ. The CDR3 runs 15 residues. The CDR3 loop reads CASSLATGQGRWQYF. The CDR3 nucleotides are TGCGCCAGCAGCTTGGCCACGGGGCAGGGGCGATGGCAGTACTTC.

The V call is TRBV7-9, the J call TRBJ1-2, with 8 bases identical to TRBD1. The ends lost 7 bases at V and 7 bases at J; junction bases unmatched: 20. CDR3 length equals 17 residues. Germline CDR1 and CDR2: SEHNR and FQNEAQ (reference sequence). The CDR3 sequence: CASTPGEGTGRSSGYTF. CDR3 bases: TGTGCCAGCACCCCCGGCGAAGGGACAGGACGGAGCAGTGGCTACACCTTC.

V usage is TRBV6-6 and J usage is TRBJ1-1; D unresolved. V was pared by 2 bases and J by 11 bases, with 24 bases between. Germline V CDR1 and CDR2: MNHNY, SVGAGI (reference sequence). This CDR3 has 16 residues. The chain's CDR3 is CASSYPAQRAAKTAFF. Here the CDR3 DNA reads TGTGCCAGCAGTTACCCGGCCCAGCGGGCCGCCAAAACGGCTTTCTTT.

The chain joins TRBV5-1 to TRBJ2-5; 13 nucleotides match TRBD2. Germline CDR1 is SGHRS and CDR2 is YFSETQ. The CDR3 has 16 amino acids. After removal of 4 bases from V and 5 bases from J, the junction contained 8 bases not matched to a gene. The CDR3, as DNA: TGCGCCAGCAGCACAGGACTAGCGGGAGAAGGCGAGACCCAGTACTTC. Encoded protein: CASSTGLAGEGETQYF. Together with reference TRBV5-1 and TRBJ2-5, the CDR3 gives the full variable domain: KAGVTQTPRYLIKTRGQQVTLSCSPISGHRSVSWYQQTPGQGLQFLFEYFSETQRNKGNFPGRFSGRQFSNSRSEMNVSTLELGDSALYLCASSTGLAGEGETQYFGPGTRLLVL.

The chain combines TRBV7-9 with TRBJ2-7; 11 positions agree with TRBD2. The CDR3 has 14 residues. The germline V gene encodes CDR1 SEHNR and CDR2 FQNEAQ (reference sequence). The V and J ends lost 6 bases and 6 bases, in that order; junction bases with no gene match: 7. The CDR3: CASRPLAGGLEQYF. CDR3 DNA sequence: TGTGCCAGCAGACCCCTAGCGGGAGGTCTCGAGCAGTACTTC. Drawing the rest from reference TRBV7-9 and TRBJ2-7, the complete variable domain is DTGVSQNPRHKITKRGQNVTFRCDPISEHNRLYWYRQTLGQGPEFLTYFQNEAQLEKSRLLSDRFSAERPKGSFSTLEIQRTEQGDSAMYLCASRPLAGGLEQYFGPGTRLTVT.

The chain joins TRBV15 to TRBJ2-1, with D perhaps matching TRBD1 (6 bases). This CDR3 has 15 amino acids. The V end lost 0 bases, the J end lost 0 bases, and 6 bases lay between the germline ends. Germline V CDR1 and CDR2: LNHNV, YYDKDF (reference sequence). CDR3 DNA sequence: TGTGCCACCAGCAGAGACAGGGGCTCCTACAATGAGCAGTTCTTC. It yields the protein CATSRDRGSYNEQFF. The variable domain in full, completed from reference TRBV15 and TRBJ2-1, reads DAMVIQNPRYQVTQFGKPVTLSCSQTLNHNVMYWYQQKSSQAPKLLFHYYDKDFNNEADTPDNFQSRRPNTSFCFLDIRSPGLGDTAMYLCATSRDRGSYNEQFFGPGTRLTVL.

The chain uses TRBV19 and TRBJ2-1; 7 bases line up with TRBD2. The CDR3 loop spans 20 amino acids. Germline V CDR1 and CDR2: LNHDA, SQIVND (reference sequence). With V trimmed by 6 bases and J by 1 base, 21 bases remained unmatched. CDR3 bases: TGTGCCAGTAGCCTATTGGTGATAGCGGGTCGGAGGGGTTCCTACAATGAGCAGTTCTTC. Its translation is CASSLLVIAGRRGSYNEQFF.

The chain uses TRBV6-5 and TRBJ2-4, with D maybe TRBD1 (5 bases). V was trimmed by 6 bases and J by 8 bases, leaving 17 bases between them. The CDR3 contains 14 residues. Germline CDR1 MNHEY, CDR2 SVGAGI. CDR3 amino acids: CASRTFREWDIQYF. CDR3 coding DNA: TGTGCCAGCAGAACTTTCAGGGAATGGGACATTCAGTACTTC.

The CDR3 here is CASSLSGNTIYF. CDR3 coding DNA: TGTGCCAGCAGTTTATCGGGAAACACCATATATTTT. V and J are TRBV11-2 and TRBJ1-3; D ambiguous. CDR3 size: 12 residues. V shed 6 bases and J shed 4 bases, with 7 bases lying between them. Germline values: CDR1 SGHAT, CDR2 FQNNGV.

The V and J genes are TRBV7-9 and TRBJ1-1, with D maybe TRBD1 (6 bases). This CDR3 is built from 17 residues. The V and J ends lost 0 bases and 3 bases respectively, with 17 bases between them. The germline V gene has CDR1 SEHNR and CDR2 FQNEAQ (reference sequence). CDR3 protein: CASSLAYGGRGDTEAFF. The CDR3 DNA follows: TGTGCCAGCAGCTTAGCGTATGGGGGCCGAGGGGACACTGAAGCTTTCTTT.

The CDR3 region has the DNA TGCGCCAGCAGTCGAGACAGCCCGTACCAAGAGACCCAGTACTTC. Amino acid sequence: CASSRDSPYQETQYF. This chain links TRBV23-1 with TRBJ2-5; possible D gene TRBD1, 5 bases. TRBV23-1 is reported as an ORF; its role is uncertain. The CDR3 has 15 residues. Trimming stripped 4 bases from V and 0 bases from J, with 12 bases between.

The genes are TRBV10-3 and TRBJ1-5; weak D call: TRBD1 (6 bases). V was trimmed by 5 bases and J by 8 bases, leaving 16 bases between them. The germline V gene has CDR1 ENHRY and CDR2 SYGVKD. CDR3 length equals 14 residues. DNA of the CDR3: TGTGCCATCAGTAGAACCCAGGGGAGCGAGCCCCAGCATTTT. As protein: CAISRTQGSEPQHF.